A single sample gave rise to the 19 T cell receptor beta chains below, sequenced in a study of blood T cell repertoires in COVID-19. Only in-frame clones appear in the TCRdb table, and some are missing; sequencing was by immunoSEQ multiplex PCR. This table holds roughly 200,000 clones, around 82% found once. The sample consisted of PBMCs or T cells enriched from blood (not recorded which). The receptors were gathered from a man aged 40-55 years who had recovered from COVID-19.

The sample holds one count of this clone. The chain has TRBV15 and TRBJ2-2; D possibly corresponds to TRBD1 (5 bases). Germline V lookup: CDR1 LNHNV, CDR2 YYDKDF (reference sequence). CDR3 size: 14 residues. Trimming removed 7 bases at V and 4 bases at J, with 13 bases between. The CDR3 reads CATKQGIGTGELFF. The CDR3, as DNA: TGTGCCACCAAGCAGGGTATAGGCACCGGGGAGCTGTTTTTT.

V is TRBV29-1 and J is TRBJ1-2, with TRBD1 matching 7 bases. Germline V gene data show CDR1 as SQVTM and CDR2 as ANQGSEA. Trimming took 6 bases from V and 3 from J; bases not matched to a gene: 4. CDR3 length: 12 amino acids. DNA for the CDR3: TGCAGCGTCGGACAGGACGACTATGGCTACACCTTC. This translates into CSVGQDDYGYTF.

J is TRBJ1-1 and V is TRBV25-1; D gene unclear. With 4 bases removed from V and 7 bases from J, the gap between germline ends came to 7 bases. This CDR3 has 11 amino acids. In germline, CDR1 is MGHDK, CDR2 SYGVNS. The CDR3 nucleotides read TGTGCCAGCAGTGTGGGGAGTGAAGCTTTCTTT. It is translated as CASSVGSEAFF. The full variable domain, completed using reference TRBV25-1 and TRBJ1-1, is EADIYQTPRYLVIGTGKKITLECSQTMGHDKMYWYQQDPGMELHLIHYSYGVNSTEKGDLSSESTVSRIRTEHFPLTLESARPSHTSQYLCASSVGSEAFFGQGTRLTVV.

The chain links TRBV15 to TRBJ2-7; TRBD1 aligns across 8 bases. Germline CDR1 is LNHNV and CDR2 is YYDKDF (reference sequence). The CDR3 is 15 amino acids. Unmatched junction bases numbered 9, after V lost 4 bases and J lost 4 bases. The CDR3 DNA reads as TGTGCCACCAGCAATGACAGGGGAGGAGGGTACGAGCAGTACGTC. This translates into CATSNDRGGGYEQYV.

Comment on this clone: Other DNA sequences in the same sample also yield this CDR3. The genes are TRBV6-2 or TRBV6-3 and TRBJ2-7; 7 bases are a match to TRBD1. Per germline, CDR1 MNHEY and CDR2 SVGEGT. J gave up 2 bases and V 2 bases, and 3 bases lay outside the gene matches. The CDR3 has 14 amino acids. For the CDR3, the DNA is TGTGCCAGCAGTTACAACAGGGGACCCTACGAGCAGTACTTC. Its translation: CASSYNRGPYEQYF.

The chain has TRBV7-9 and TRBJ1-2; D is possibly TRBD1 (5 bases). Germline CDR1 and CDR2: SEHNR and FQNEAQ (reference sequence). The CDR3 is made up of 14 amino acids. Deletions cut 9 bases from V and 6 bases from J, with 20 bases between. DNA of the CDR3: TGTGCCAGTACCGTGGGGCAGGGAGGAGATGGCTACACCTTC. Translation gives CASTVGQGGDGYTF.

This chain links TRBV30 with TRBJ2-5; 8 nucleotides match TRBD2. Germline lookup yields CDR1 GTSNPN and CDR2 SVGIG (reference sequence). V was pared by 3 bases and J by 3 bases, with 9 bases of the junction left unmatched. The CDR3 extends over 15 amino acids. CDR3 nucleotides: TGTGCCTGGAGGATAGCGGGACGGGGGAAAGAGACCCAGTACTTC. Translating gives CAWRIAGRGKETQYF.

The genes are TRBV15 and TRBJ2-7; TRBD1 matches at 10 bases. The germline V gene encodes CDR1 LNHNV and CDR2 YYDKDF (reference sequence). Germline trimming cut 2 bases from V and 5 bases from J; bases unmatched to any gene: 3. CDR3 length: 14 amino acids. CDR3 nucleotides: TGTGCCACCAGCAGACCCGGGACAGGGGACGAGCAGTACGTC. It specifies CATSRPGTGDEQYV.

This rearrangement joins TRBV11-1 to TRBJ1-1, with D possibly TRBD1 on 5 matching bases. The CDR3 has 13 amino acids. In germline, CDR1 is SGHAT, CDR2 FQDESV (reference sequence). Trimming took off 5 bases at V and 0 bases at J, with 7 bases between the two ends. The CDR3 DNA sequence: TGTGCCAGCAGCCTGACAGTGAACACTGAAGCTTTCTTT. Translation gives CASSLTVNTEAFF.

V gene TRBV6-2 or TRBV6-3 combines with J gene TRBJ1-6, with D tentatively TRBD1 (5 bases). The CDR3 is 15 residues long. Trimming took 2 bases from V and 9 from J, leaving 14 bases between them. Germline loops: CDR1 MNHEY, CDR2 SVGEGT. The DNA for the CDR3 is TGTGCCAGCAGTTACGGCAGGGATGTTTCTTCACCCCTCCACTTT. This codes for CASSYGRDVSSPLHF.

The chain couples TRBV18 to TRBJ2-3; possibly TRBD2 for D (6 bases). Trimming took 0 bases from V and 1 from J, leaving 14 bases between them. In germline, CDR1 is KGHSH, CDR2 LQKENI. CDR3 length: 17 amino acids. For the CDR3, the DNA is TGTGCCAGCTCACCACCTTCCGGGCGGGGCCGCACAGATACGCAGTATTTT. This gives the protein CASSPPSGRGRTDTQYF.

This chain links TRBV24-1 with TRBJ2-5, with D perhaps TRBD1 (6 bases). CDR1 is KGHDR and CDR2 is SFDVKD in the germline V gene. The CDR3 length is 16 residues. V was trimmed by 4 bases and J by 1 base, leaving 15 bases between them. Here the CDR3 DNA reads TGTGCCACCAGTGACCGTCGACAGGCGGGCCAAGAGACCCAGTACTTC. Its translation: CATSDRRQAGQETQYF.

The CDR3 region is CASSMPHGAGQETQYF. The CDR3 coding sequence is TGTGCCAGTAGTATGCCCCATGGGGCAGGACAAGAGACCCAGTACTTC. J is TRBJ2-5 and V is TRBV19; TRBD1 might be the D (5 bases). The germline V gene encodes CDR1 LNHDA and CDR2 SQIVND (reference sequence). This CDR3 has 16 residues. Trimming removed 3 bases at V and 2 bases at J, with 16 bases between.

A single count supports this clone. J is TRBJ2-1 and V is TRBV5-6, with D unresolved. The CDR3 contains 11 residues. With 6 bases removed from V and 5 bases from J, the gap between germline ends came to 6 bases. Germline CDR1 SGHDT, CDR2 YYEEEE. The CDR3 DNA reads TGTGCCAGCACGTCAGACAATGAGCAGTTCTTC. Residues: CASTSDNEQFF.

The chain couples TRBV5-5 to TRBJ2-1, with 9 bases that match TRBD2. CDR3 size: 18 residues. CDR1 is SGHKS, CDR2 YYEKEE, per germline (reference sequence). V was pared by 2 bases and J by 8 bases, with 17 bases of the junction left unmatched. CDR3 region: CASSFSMISGRISHEQFF. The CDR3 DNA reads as TGTGCCAGCAGCTTCTCTATGATTAGCGGGAGAATCTCCCATGAGCAGTTCTTC.

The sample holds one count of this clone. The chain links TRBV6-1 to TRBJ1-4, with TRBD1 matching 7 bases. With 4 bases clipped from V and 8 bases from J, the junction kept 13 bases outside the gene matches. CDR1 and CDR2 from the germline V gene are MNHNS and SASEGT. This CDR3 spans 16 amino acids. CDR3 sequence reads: CASSAAGTAKGEKLFF. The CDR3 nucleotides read TGTGCCAGCAGTGCCGCCGGGACAGCAAAAGGGGAAAAACTGTTTTTT.

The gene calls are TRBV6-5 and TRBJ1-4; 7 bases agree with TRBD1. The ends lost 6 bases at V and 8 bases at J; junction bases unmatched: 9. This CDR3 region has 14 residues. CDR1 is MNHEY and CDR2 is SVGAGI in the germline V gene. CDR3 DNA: TGTGCCAGCAGGCAACAGGGGAAGGGCGAAAAACTGTTTTTT. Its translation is CASRQQGKGEKLFF.

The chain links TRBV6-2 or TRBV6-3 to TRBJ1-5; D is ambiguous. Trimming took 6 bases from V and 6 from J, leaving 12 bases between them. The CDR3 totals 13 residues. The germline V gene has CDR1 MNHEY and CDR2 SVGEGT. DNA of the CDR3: TGTGCCAGCAGCCCAACCCTAATTCAGCCCCAGCATTTT. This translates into CASSPTLIQPQHF.

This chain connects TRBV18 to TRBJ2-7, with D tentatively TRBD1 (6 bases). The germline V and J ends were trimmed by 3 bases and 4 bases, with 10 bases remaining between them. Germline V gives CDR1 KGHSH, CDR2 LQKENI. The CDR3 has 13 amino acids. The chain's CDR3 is CASSPSGEYEQYF. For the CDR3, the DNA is TGTGCCAGCTCACCGTCAGGGGAGTACGAGCAGTACTTC.